This T cell receptor beta chain stems from a study of cytomegalovirus exposure and HLA in healthy donors. With 60 Vbeta and 13 Jbeta primers, the PCR was carried out. This table comes from immunoSEQ multiplex PCR, and its TCRdb copy is limited to in-frame clones, with some not included. The data contain approximately 140,000 clones, 75% to 85% of them singletons. V trimming: 3 bases; J trimming: 2 bases; junction bases outside the gene matches: 6. The CDR3 has 15 amino acids. Per germline, CDR1 LGHNA and CDR2 YNFKEQ. Comment on this clone: Its target is unknown.

Study observations and caveats: TRBV6-2, TRBV6-3 and other indistinguishable V segments were excluded.

Healthy individuals who donated bone marrow served as the donors. The sequence derives from a human donor in good health. The chain recombines TRBV4-2 with TRBJ2-7, with 8 bases that match TRBD2. Sequenced: PBMCs. The CDR3 loop reads CASSQQRGKPYEQYF. DNA of the CDR3: TGTGCCAGCAGCCAGCAGCGGGGGAAACCCTACGAGCAGTACTTC.